This TCR beta chain was retrieved from a study of T cells in Graves' hyperthyroidism and ophthalmopathy. Whole-study findings and limits: Most clonotypes expanded in the thyroid (above 0.001) were also present in blood.

This clonotype was found many times. What it binds is unknown. If no ophthalmopathy progression occurred within 18 months, Graves' hyperthyroidism was stable. Among the patients, aged 18 to 65, hyperthyroidism was newly diagnosed and had lasted under 2 months. Diagnosing involved the use of clinical symptoms, serum thyroxine and TRAb, thyroid ultrasound and orbital computed tomography. The V gene lost 0 bases and the J gene lost 2 bases, with 8 bases spanning the gap. The CDR3 covers 15 residues. Germline assignment: CDR1 MNHEY and CDR2 SVGAGI. The CDR3 regions of TCR beta were amplified from RNA transcripts. With the HTBI primer set, the TCR CDR3 went through a first round of RT-PCR. TCRdb used MiXCR to reprocess the multiplex PCR reads, holding one entry per CDR3 protein. The data show roughly 700,000 distinct CDR3 sequences, with 14% seen just once and 9.5% to 13% held by the top ten.

V is TRBV6-5 and J is TRBJ2-1; D uncertain. Input material: blood. This clonotype was sampled from a woman aged 18-29 years with Graves' hyperthyroidism. CDR3 coding DNA: TGTGCCAGCAGTTACTCCCCAGGAACCTACAATGAGCAGTTCTTC. It specifies CASSYSPGTYNEQFF.